A selection of T cell receptor beta chains follows, all from one sample in a study of blood T cell repertoires in COVID-19. Libraries were prepared by immunoSEQ multiplex PCR; TCRdb keeps only in-frame clonotypes and omits some of them. This sample has roughly 140,000 clones, with 84% found just once. Sequenced sample: PBMCs or T cells enriched from blood (not recorded which). The receptors come from a middle-aged man in a cohort exposed to, infected with or recovered from COVID-19 (not recorded which). Each CDR3 is given with its conserved first and last residue. The D gene is left open where the match is weak. Expanded clones get a size class; other rows say once, few or many, or leave the size out.

-	TRBV5-8	TRBJ2-1	-	TGTGCCAGCAGCTTGAGGCAGCGGAATGAGCAGTTCTTC	CASSLRQRNEQFF
TRBD2	TRBV6-5	TRBJ2-3	-	TGTGCCAGCAAGCTCGGCGGGAGCCTCACAGATACGCAGTATTTT	CASKLGGSLTDTQYF
TRBD1	TRBV5-1	TRBJ2-7	-	TGCGCCAGCAGCTTGGACGGGACAGGGGTCTACGAGCAGTACTTC	CASSLDGTGVYEQYF
TRBD1	TRBV30	TRBJ1-2	-	TGTGCCTGGAGTGTACCCCTAATTCGGGCAGGGGGAGCCCATAACTATGGCTACACCTTC	CAWSVPLIRAGGAHNYGYTF
-	TRBV28	TRBJ1-3	-	TGTGCCAGCAGTTTAGGAGGTGGAAACACCATATATTTT	CASSLGGGNTIYF
TRBD1	TRBV18	TRBJ1-1	-	TGTGCCAGCTCACCGCAACAGGGGCTAACTGAAGCTTTCTTT	CASSPQQGLTEAFF
-	TRBV21-1	TRBJ1-5	-	TGTGCCAGCAGCAAATCCCCTCACGAGTTCAATCAGCCCCAGCATTTT	CASSKSPHEFNQPQHF
-	TRBV5-5	TRBJ2-5	-	TGTGCCAGCAGCTTGAGGGGCAGGGGTGAGACCCAGTACTTC	CASSLRGRGETQYF
TRBD2	TRBV7-3	TRBJ2-1	-	TGTGCCAGCAGCTTAATGGGAGGGAGGGCCACGAATGAGCAGTTCTTC	CASSLMGGRATNEQFF
-	TRBV5-1	TRBJ1-2	few	TGCGCCAGCAGCCCCTCGATGGGGCTCTATGGCTACACCTTC	CASSPSMGLYGYTF
-	TRBV19	TRBJ1-5	-	TGTGCCAGTAGTGTCGCAGGGAGGTATCAGCCCCAGCATTTT	CASSVAGRYQPQHF
TRBD2	TRBV6-1	TRBJ2-2	few	TGTGCCAGCAGTGAAGGCCTAGCGGGTACCGGGGAGCTGTTTTTT	CASSEGLAGTGELFF
TRBD1	TRBV19	TRBJ1-6	few	TGTGCCAGTAGCCAGGGACAGGGAAATTCACCCCTCCACTTT	CASSQGQGNSPLHF
TRBD2	TRBV3-1/TRBV3-2	TRBJ2-7	-	TGTGCCAGCAGCCGGGGGGGGAGGTCATCCTACGAGCAGTACTTC	CASSRGGRSSYEQYF
-	TRBV7-6	TRBJ2-7	-	TGTGCCAGCAGCCGCGCAACTACAGGATCCATCTCCTACGAGCAGTACTTC	CASSRATTGSISYEQYF
TRBD1	TRBV5-1	TRBJ2-1	once	TGCGCCAGCAGCGGGGGACAGGTGAGCTCCTACAATGAGCAGTTCTTC	CASSGGQVSSYNEQFF
TRBD1	TRBV27	TRBJ2-7	-	TGTGCCAGCAGGGGGACAGGCAGCAGGGGGTACGAGCAGTACTTC	CASRGTGSRGYEQYF